These 6 T cell receptor beta chains were sequenced from one sample in a study of blood T cell repertoires in COVID-19. Sequencing used immunoSEQ multiplex PCR; TCRdb keeps in-frame clones, though not all of them. The table has more than 350,000 clones, just under 90% seen once. Sequencing was done on a sample of PBMCs or T cells enriched from blood (not recorded which). These receptors all stem from a woman aged 45-60 years who had recovered from COVID-19.

This chain uses TRBV2 with TRBJ1-1; maybe TRBD1 (6 bases). CDR3 length: 12 amino acids. V was pared by 6 bases and J by 11 bases, with 16 bases between. The germline V gene has CDR1 SNHLY and CDR2 FYNNEI. The CDR3 nucleotides are TGTGCCAGCAGCCCGGGGGCGGGGGCGGCTTTCTTT. Protein product: CASSPGAGAAFF.

The gene calls are TRBV6-5 and TRBJ2-7; 8 nucleotides align to TRBD1. The length of the CDR3 is 12 residues. Germline lookup yields CDR1 MNHEY and CDR2 SVGAGI. The junction had 3 bases not matched to a gene; V was cut back by 8 bases and J by 3 bases. The CDR3 here is CASLGQGYEQYF. CDR3 DNA sequence: TGTGCCAGCTTAGGACAGGGCTACGAGCAGTACTTC.

The rearrangement uses TRBV3-1 (or the pseudogene TRBV3-2) and TRBJ2-3; 11 bases match TRBD1. This CDR3 has 15 amino acids. The trim removed 4 bases at V and 4 bases at J, leaving 4 bases unmatched. In germline, CDR1 is LGHDT, CDR2 YNNKEL (reference sequence). The CDR3 here is CASSRPGQGADTQYF. Here the CDR3 DNA reads TGTGCCAGCAGCCGCCCGGGACAGGGGGCAGATACGCAGTATTTT.

This clone was observed once. The chain links TRBV2 to TRBJ2-1; 12 bases line up with TRBD2. V trimming: 0 bases; J trimming: 2 bases; junction bases outside the gene matches: 5. Per the germline V gene, CDR1 is SNHLY and CDR2 is FYNNEI. The CDR3 is made up of 18 amino acids. CDR3 in DNA: TGTGCCAGCAGTGAAGCCCTAGCGGGGGGGCACCCCTACAATGAGCAGTTCTTC. It translates to CASSEALAGGHPYNEQFF.

This clone came up a few times. The CDR3: CASSLYKGLAGGGDTQYF. In DNA form, the CDR3 reads TGTGCCAGCAGTTTATATAAGGGACTAGCGGGGGGCGGCGATACGCAGTATTTT. J is TRBJ2-3 and V is TRBV28; the match to TRBD2 covers 15 bases. Germline CDR1 is MDHEN and CDR2 is SYDVKM. CDR3 size: 18 residues. J gave up 6 bases and V 1 base, and 8 bases lay outside the gene matches.

This chain joins TRBV10-3 and TRBJ1-2; 7 nucleotides agree with TRBD1. Germline CDR1 reads ENHRY; CDR2 reads SYGVKD. The CDR3 contains 17 residues. The trim removed 7 bases at V and 8 bases at J, leaving 22 bases unmatched. CDR3 amino acids: CAITSSLDRVWSDGYTF. The CDR3 DNA is TGTGCCATCACCAGTAGTCTCGACAGGGTATGGAGTGACGGCTACACCTTC.